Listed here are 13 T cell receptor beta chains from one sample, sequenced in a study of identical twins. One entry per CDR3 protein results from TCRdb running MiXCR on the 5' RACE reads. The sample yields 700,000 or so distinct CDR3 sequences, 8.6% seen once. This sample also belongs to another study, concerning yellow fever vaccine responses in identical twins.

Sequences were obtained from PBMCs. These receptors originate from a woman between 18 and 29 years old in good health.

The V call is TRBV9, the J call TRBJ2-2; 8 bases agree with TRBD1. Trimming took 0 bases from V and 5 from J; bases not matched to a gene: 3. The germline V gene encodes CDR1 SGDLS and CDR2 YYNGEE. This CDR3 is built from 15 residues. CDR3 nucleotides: TGTGCCAGCAGCGTAGAGGACAGGGTAACCGGGGAGCTGTTTTTT. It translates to CASSVEDRVTGELFF. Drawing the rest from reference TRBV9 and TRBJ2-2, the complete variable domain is DSGVTQTPKHLITATGQRVTLRCSPRSGDLSVYWYQQSLDQGLQFLIQYYNGEERAKGNILERFSAQQFPDLHSELNLSSLELGDSALYFCASSVEDRVTGELFFGEGSRLTVL.

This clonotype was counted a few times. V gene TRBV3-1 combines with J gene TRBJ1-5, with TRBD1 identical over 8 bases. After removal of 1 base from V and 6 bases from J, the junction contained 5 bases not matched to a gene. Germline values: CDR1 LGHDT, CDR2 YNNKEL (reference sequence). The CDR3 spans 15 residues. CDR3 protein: CASSQGQGSLQPQHF. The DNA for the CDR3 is TGTGCCAGCAGCCAAGGACAGGGGTCGCTTCAGCCCCAGCATTTT.

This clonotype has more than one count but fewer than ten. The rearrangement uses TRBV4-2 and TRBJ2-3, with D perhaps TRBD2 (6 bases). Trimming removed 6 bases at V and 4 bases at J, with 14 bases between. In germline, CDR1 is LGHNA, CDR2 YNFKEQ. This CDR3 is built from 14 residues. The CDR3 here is CASRKGGAADTQYF. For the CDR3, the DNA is TGTGCCAGCAGAAAAGGAGGGGCTGCAGATACGCAGTATTTT.

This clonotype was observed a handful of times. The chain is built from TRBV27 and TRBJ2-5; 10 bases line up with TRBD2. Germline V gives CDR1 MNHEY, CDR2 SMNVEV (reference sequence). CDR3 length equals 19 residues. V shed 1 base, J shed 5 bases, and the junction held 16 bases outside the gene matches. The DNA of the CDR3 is TGTGCCAGCAGTTTATGGCTGAGCGGTAGCGGGGGGCCGCGGGAGACCCAGTACTTC. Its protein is CASSLWLSGSGGPRETQYF.

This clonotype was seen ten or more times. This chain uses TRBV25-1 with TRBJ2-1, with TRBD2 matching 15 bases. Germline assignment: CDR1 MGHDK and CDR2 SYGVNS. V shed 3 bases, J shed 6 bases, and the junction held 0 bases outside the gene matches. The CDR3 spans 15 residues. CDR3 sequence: CASSEGLAGGNEQFF. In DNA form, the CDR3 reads TGTGCCAGCAGTGAGGGACTAGCGGGAGGCAATGAGCAGTTCTTC.

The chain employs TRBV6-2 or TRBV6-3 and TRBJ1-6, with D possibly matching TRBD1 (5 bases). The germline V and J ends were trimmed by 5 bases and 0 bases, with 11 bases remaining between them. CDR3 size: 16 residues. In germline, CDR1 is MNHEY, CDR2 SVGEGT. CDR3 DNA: TGTGCCAGCAGTCGAAACAGGAGCTCCTATAATTCACCCCTCCACTTT. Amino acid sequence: CASSRNRSSYNSPLHF.

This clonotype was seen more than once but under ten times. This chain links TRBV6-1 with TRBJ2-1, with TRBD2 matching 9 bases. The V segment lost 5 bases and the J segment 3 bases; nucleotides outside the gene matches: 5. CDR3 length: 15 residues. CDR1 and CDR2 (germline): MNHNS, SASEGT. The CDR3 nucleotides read TGTGCCAGCAGTAATAGCGGGAGCAACTACAATGAGCAGTTCTTC. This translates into CASSNSGSNYNEQFF.

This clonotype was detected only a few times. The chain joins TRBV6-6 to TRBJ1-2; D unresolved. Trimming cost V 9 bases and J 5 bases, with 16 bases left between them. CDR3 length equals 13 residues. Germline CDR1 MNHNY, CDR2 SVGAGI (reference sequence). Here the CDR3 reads CASAPAGEYGYTF. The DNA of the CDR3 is TGTGCCAGTGCTCCGGCAGGCGAATATGGCTACACCTTC.

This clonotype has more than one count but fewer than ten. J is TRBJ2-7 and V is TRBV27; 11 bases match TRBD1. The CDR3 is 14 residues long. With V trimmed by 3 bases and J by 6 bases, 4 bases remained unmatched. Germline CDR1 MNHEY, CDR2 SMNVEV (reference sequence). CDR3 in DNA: TGTGCCAGCAGTTTCGGGACAGGGGGGTTCGAGCAGTACTTC. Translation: CASSFGTGGFEQYF.

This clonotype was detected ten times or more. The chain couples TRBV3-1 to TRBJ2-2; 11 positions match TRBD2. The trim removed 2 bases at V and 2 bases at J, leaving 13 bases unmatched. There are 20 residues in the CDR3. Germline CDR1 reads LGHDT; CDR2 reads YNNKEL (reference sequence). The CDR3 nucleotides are TGTGCCAGCAGCCAATGGATGTCGACCGGGACTAGCGGAAACACCGGGGAGCTGTTTTTT. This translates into CASSQWMSTGTSGNTGELFF.

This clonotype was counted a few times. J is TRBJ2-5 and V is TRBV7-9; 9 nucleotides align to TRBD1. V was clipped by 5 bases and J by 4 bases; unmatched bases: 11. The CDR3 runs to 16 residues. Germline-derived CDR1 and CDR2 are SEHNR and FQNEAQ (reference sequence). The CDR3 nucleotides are TGTGCCAGCAGCCCGATTACAGGGGGCAAGGCAGAGACCCAGTACTTC. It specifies CASSPITGGKAETQYF.

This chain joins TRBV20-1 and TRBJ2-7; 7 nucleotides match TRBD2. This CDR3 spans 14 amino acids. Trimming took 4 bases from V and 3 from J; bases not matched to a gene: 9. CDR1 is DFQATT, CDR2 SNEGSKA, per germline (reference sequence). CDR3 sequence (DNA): TGCAGTGCTACCCCCAGGGAGGGCCTCTACGAGCAGTACTTC. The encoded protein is CSATPREGLYEQYF.

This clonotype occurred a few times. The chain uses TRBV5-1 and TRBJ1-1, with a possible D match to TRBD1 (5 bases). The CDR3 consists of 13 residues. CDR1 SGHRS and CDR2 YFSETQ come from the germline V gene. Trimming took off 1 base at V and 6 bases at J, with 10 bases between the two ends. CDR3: CASSLKGSAEAFF. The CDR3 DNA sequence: TGCGCCAGCAGCTTGAAGGGGAGCGCTGAAGCTTTCTTT.